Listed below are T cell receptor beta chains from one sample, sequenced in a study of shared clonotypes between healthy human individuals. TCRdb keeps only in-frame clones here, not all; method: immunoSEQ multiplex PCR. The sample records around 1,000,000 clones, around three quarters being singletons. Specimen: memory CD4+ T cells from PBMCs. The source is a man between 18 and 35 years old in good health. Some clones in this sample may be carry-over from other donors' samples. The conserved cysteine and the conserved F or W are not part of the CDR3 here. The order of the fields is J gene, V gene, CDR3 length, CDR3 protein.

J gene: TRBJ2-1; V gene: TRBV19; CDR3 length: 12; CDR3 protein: ASSIPPAVNEQF
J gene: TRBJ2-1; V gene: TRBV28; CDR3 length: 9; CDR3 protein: ASSFFEEQF
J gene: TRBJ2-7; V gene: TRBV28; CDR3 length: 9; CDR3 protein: ASSLLDEQY
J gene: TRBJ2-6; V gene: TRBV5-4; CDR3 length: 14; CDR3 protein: ASSLGGGGGANVLT
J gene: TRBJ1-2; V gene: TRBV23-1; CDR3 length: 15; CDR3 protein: ASSQKGLDRAFYGYT
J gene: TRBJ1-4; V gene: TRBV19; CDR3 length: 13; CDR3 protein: ASSIGGLRDEKLF
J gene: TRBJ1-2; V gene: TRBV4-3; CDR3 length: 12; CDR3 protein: ASSQEPGSYGYT
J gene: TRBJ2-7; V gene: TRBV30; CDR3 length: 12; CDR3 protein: AHGKGHLFYEQY
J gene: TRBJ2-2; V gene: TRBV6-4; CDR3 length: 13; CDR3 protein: ASSDGLFQTGELF
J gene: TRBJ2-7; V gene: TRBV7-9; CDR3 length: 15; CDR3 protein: ASSLAGPETGGDEQY
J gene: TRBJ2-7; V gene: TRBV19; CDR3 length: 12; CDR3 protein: ASSINRGGYEQY
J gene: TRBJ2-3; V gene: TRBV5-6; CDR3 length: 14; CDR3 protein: ASSLVGGIMTDTQY
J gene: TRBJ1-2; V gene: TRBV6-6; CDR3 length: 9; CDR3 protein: ASSPSYGYT
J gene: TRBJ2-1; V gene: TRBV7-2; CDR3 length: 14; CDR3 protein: ASSPGLAASYNEQF
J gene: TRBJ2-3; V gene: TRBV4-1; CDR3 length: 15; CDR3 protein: ASSQGRGQGATDTQY
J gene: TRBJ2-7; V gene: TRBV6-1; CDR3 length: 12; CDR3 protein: ASSVSDGSYEQY
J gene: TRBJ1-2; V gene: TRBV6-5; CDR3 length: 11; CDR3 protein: ASRGQGFGGYT
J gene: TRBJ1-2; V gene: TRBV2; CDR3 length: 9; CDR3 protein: ASSEVGKEI
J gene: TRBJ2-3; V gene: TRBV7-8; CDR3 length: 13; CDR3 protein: ASREGATSTDTQY
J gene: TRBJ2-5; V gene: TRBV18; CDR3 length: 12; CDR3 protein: ASSPRTNQETQY
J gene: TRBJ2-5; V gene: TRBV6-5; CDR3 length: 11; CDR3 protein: ASRHRVQETQY
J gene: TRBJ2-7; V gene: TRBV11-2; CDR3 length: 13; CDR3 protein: ASSLEGGSGYEQY
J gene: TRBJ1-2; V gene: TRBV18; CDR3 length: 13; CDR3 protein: ASSPGQDGKYGYT
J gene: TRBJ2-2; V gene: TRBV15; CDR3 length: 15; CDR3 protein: ATSRDLASGNTGELF
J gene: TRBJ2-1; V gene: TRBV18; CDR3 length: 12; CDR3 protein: ASSPPSGAQEQF
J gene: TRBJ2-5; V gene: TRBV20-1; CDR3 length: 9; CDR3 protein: SARGQETQY
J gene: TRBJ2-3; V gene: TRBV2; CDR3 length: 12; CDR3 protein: ASSPTGFTDTQY
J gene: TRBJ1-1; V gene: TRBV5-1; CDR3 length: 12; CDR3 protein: ASSLDRTTTEAF
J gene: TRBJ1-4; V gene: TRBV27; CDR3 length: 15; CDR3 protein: ASRQFALGATNEKLF
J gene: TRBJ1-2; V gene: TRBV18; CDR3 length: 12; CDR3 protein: ASSPRGIGYGYT
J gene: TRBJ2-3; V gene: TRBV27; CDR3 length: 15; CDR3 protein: ASSLSASGRGTDTQY
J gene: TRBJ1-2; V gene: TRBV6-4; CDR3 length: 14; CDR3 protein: AISDGTQTPRRGYT
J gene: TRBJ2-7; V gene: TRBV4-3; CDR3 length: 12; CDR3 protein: ASSQEDNSYEQY
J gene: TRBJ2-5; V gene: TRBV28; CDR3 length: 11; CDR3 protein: ASSSDPPETQY